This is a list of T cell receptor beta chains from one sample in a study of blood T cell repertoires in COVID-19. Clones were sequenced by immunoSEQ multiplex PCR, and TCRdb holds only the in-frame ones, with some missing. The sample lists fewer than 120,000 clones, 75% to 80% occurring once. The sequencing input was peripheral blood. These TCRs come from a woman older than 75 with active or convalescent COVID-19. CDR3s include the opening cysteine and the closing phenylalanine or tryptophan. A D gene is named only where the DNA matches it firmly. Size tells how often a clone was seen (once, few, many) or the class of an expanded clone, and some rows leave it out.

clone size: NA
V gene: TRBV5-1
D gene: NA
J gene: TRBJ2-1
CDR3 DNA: TGCGCCAGCAGCTTGGGAGGGGGCTCCTACAATGAGCAGTTCTTC
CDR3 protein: CASSLGGGSYNEQFF

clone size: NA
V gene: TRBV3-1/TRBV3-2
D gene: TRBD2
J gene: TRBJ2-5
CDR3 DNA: TGTGCCAGCAGCCAGAGGGGAAGTGGGGGGGCCCAGTACTTC
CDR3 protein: CASSQRGSGGAQYF

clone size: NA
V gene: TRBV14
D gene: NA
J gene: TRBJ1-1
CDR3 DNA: TGTGCCAGCAGCCAAGGCCAGGTGATTTCTGAAGCTTTCTTT
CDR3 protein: CASSQGQVISEAFF

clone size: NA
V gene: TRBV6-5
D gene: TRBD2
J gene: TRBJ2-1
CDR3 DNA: TGTGCCAGCAGTTACACGTCTAGCGGCCCCTACAATGAGCAGTTCTTC
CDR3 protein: CASSYTSSGPYNEQFF

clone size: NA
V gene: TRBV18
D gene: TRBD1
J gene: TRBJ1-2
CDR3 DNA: TGTGCCAGCGCGAAATTCGGACAGGAGCTAAAGGGTGGCTACACCTTC
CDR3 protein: CASAKFGQELKGGYTF

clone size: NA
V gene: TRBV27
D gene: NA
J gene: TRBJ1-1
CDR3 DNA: TGTGCCAGCAGTATAACTTCGCGGGAGAGGGTAAATTGGAACACTGAAGCTTTCTTT
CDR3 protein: CASSITSRERVNWNTEAFF

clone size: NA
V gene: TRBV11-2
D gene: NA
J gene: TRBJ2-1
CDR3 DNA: TGTGCCAGCACAACCTACAATGAGCAGTTCTTC
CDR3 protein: CASTTYNEQFF

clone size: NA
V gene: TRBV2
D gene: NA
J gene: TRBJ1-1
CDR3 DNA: TGTGCCAGCAGTCTTAGCTGGAAGACTGAAGCTTTCTTT
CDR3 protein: CASSLSWKTEAFF

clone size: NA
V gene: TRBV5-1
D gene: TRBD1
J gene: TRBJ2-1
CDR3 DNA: TGCGCCAGCAGCTTGGTGGGGATGGGGACAGGGGACAATGAGCAGTTCTTC
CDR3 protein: CASSLVGMGTGDNEQFF

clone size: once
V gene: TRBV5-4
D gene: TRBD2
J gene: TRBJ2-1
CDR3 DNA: TGTGCCAGCAGCTTGCTAGCGGGGCGGAATGAGCAGTTCTTC
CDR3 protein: CASSLLAGRNEQFF

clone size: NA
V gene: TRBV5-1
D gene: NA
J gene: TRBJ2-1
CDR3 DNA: TGCGCCAGCAGCTTCCAAGCGGGCCTCACCTACAATGAGCAGTTCTTC
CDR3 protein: CASSFQAGLTYNEQFF

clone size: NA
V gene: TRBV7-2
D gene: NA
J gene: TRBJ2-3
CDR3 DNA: TGTGCCAGCAGCTCGTTTGCGGTCGACACAGATACGCAGTATTTT
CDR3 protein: CASSSFAVDTDTQYF

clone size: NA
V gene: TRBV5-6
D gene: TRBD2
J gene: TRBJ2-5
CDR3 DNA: TGTGCCAGCAGCTTCCGTTTCCTAGCGGAAGAGACCCAGTACTTC
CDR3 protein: CASSFRFLAEETQYF

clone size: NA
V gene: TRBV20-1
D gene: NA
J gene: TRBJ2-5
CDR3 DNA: TGCAGTGCAGGGGCCTGGGAGACCCAGTACTTC
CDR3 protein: CSAGAWETQYF

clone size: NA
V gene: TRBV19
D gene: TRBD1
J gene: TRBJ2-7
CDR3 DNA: TGTGCCAGTTCCCGGGACAGCTATTCCTTAGGGCAGTACTTC
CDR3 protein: CASSRDSYSLGQYF

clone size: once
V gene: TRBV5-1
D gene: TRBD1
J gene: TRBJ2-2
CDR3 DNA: TGCGCCAGCAGCTCAGGACAGGGTAGCGGGGAGCTGTTTTTT
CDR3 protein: CASSSGQGSGELFF

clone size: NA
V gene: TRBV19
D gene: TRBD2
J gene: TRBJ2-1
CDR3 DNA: TGTGCCAGTTCGGCTAGCGGCAACAATGAGCAGTTCTTC
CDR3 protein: CASSASGNNEQFF

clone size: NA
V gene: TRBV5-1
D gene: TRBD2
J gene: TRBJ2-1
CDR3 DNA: TGCGCCACACAGCGGGGACTAGCGGGGTACAATGAGCAGTTCTTC
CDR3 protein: CATQRGLAGYNEQFF

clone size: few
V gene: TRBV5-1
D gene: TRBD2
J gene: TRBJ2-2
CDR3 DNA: TGCGCCAGCAGAGTGGGACTAGCGGTCACCGGGGAGCTGTTTTTT
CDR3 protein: CASRVGLAVTGELFF

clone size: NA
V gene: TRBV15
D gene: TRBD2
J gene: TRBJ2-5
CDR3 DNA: TGTGCCACCAGCAGAGATCCTCTAGCGGGACGGGAGACCCAGTACTTC
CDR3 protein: CATSRDPLAGRETQYF

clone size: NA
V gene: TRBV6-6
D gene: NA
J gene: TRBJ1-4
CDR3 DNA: TGTGCCAGCAGTTATGCGGGGGAAAAACTGTTTTTT
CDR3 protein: CASSYAGEKLFF

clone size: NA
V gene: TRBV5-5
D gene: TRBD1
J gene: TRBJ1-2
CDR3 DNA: TGTGCCAGCAGCTTTGACAGGGGGCTTGGCTACACCTTC
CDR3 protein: CASSFDRGLGYTF

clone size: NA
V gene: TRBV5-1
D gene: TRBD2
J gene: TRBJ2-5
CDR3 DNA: TGCGCCAGCAGCTTGTTTCTAGCGGGAGAGGAGACCCAGTACTTC
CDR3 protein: CASSLFLAGEETQYF

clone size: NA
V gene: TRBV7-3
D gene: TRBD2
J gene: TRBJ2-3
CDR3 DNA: TGTGCCAGCAGCTTATTACTAGCGGGGACAGATACGCAGTATTTT
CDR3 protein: CASSLLLAGTDTQYF

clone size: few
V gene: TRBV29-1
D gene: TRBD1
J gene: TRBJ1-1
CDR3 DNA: TGCAGCGTTGACGGCAGGGGGCGCGGGGCCACTGAAGCTTTCTTT
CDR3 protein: CSVDGRGRGATEAFF

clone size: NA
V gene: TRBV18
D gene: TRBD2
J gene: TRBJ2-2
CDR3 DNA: TGTGCCAGCTCACCAGGTGCGGGAGGACACGCCGGGGAGCTGTTTTTT
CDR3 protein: CASSPGAGGHAGELFF

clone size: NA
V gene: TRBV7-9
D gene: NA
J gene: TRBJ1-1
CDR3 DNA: TGTGCCAGCAGCTGGAGACAGCCCACTGAAGCTTTCTTT
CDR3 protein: CASSWRQPTEAFF

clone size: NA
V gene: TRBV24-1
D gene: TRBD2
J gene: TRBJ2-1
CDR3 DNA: TGTGCCACCAGTGATTGGGGCGGGAGCTACAATGAGCAGTTCTTC
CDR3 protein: CATSDWGGSYNEQFF

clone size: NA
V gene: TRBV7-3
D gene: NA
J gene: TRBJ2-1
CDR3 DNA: TGTGCCAGCAGCCTTAGCTCCTACAATGAGCAGTTCTTC
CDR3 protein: CASSLSSYNEQFF

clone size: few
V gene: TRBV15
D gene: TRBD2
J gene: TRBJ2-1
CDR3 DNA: TGTGCCACCAGCTCCCGACTAGCGGGAGTCAACAATGAGCAGTTCTTC
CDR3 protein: CATSSRLAGVNNEQFF

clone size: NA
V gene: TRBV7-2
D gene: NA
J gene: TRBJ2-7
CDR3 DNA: TGTGCCAGCAGCTTATCTACGGGGGATTCGACCTACGAGCAGTACTTC
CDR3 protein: CASSLSTGDSTYEQYF

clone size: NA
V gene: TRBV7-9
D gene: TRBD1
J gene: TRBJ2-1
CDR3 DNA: TGTGCCGTACTAACGGGACAGGGGGCTTTATATGAGCAGTTCTTC
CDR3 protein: CAVLTGQGALYEQFF

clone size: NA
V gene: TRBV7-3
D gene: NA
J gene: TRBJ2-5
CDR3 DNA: TGTGCCAGCAGCTTAAGGAGGGATTCGGATCAAGAGACCCAGTACTTC
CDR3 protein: CASSLRRDSDQETQYF

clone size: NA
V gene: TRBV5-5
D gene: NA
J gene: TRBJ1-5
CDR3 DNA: TGTGCCAGCAGCTTGGTCTCTGTGAATCAGCCCCAGCATTTT
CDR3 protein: CASSLVSVNQPQHF

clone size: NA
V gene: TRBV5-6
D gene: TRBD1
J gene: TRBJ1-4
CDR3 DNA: TGTGCCAGCAGCCCGGCCAGGGGGCTGACTAATGAAAAACTGTTTTTT
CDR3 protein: CASSPARGLTNEKLFF

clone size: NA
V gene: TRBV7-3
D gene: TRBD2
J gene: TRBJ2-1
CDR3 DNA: TGTGCCAGCAGCCCAAAGGGATACGGACTAGCGGGGTCCTACAATGAGCAGTTCTTC
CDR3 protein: CASSPKGYGLAGSYNEQFF

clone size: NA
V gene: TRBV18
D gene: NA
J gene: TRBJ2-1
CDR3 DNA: TGTGCCAGCTCACCACCCGGTGGGAGGAGGGATGAGCAGTTCTTC
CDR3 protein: CASSPPGGRRDEQFF

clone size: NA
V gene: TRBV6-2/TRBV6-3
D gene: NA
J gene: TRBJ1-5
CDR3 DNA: TGTGCCAGCAGCCGGGGGGATCAGCCCCAGCATTTT
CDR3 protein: CASSRGDQPQHF

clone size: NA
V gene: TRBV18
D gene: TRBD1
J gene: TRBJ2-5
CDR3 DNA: TGTGCCAGCTCACCACTGACAGGGTCGGGTTTCCAAGAGACCCAGTACTTC
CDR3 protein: CASSPLTGSGFQETQYF

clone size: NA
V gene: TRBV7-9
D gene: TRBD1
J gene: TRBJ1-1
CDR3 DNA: TGTGCCAGCAGTCGTCAGGGGGCCACTGAAGCTTTCTTT
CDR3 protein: CASSRQGATEAFF

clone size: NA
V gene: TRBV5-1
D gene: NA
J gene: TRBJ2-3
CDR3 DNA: TGCGCCAGCAGCTTGGCCAGAGGAAACACAGATACGCAGTATTTT
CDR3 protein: CASSLARGNTDTQYF

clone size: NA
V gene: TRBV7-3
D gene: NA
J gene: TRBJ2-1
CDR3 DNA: TGTGCCAGCAAATCTGACACCCTAGCCCACAATGAGCAGTTCTTC
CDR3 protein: CASKSDTLAHNEQFF

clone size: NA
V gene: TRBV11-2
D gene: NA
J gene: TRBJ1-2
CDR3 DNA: TGTGCCAGCAGCTTAGTGTGGGAGGGAGGCTACACCTTC
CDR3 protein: CASSLVWEGGYTF

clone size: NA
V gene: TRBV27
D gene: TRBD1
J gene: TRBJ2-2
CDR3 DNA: TGTGCCAGCAGTTTATTTACGTCGACAGGGATAGTCACCGGGGAGCTGTTTTTT
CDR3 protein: CASSLFTSTGIVTGELFF

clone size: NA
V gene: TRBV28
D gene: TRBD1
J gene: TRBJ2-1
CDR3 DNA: TGTGCCAGCAGTCAAGGGACAGCAACCCCTAATGAGCAGTTCTTC
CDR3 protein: CASSQGTATPNEQFF

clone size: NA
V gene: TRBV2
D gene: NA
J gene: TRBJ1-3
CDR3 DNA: TGTGCCAGCAGTGAAGACGGGAGATTGACCATATATTTT
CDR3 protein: CASSEDGRLTIYF